Presented here are 28 T cell receptor beta chains from one specimen sequenced in a study of blood T cell repertoires in COVID-19. Produced via immunoSEQ multiplex PCR; TCRdb's table is partial and in-frame only. The data contain about 46,000 clones, roughly 88% of them seen just once; the ten biggest clones take up around 8%. Sequenced input: peripheral blood. These receptors all come from a middle-aged man with acute or convalescent COVID-19.

V usage is TRBV27 and J usage is TRBJ1-2, with D perhaps TRBD1 (6 bases). From germline, CDR1 is MNHEY and CDR2 SMNVEV (reference sequence). Trimming removed 8 bases at V and 5 bases at J, with 24 bases between. The CDR3 extends over 16 amino acids. The CDR3 nucleotides are TGTGCCAGCGGGACATTCGGGTCACCCGGGGGGTATGGCTACACCTTC. Its translation: CASGTFGSPGGYGYTF.

This chain joins TRBV9 and TRBJ2-5; perhaps TRBD1 as D (6 bases). The germline CDR1 and CDR2 sequences are SGDLS and YYNGEE. The CDR3 loop spans 13 amino acids. V dropped 3 bases and J dropped 2 bases, with 8 bases sitting between them. CDR3 sequence: CASSARGQETQYF. The CDR3 region has the DNA TGTGCCAGCAGCGCAAGGGGGCAAGAGACCCAGTACTTC. The variable domain in full, completed from reference TRBV9 and TRBJ2-5, reads DSGVTQTPKHLITATGQRVTLRCSPRSGDLSVYWYQQSLDQGLQFLIQYYNGEERAKGNILERFSAQQFPDLHSELNLSSLELGDSALYFCASSARGQETQYFGPGTRLLVL.

This rearrangement joins TRBV30 to TRBJ1-2; 8 positions match TRBD1. Germline V gene data show CDR1 as GTSNPN and CDR2 as SVGIG (reference sequence). V gave up 0 bases and J gave up 4 bases; unmatched junction bases: 7. The CDR3 loop spans 15 amino acids. CDR3 nucleotide sequence: TGTGCCTGGAGTGTTCCAGGGGGCTTTTCCTATGGCTACACCTTC. This encodes CAWSVPGGFSYGYTF. Full variable domain (rest looked up from reference TRBV30 and TRBJ1-2): SQTIHQWPATLVQPVGSPLSLECTVEGTSNPNLYWYRQAAGRGLQLLFYSVGIGQISSEVPQNLSASRPQDRQFILSSKKLLLSDSGFYLCAWSVPGGFSYGYTFGSGTRLTVV.

CDR3 protein: CASSPQGLGPHEQFF. The CDR3, as DNA: TGTGCCAGCAGCCCGCAGGGACTAGGTCCCCATGAGCAGTTCTTC. The chain uses TRBV11-2 and TRBJ2-1; 8 bases are shared with TRBD2. Germline V gene sequence: CDR1 SGHAT, CDR2 FQNNGV. CDR3 length: 15 residues. V lost 5 bases to trimming and J lost 8 bases; unmatched junction nucleotides: 11. Full variable domain (outside the CDR3, taken from reference TRBV11-2 and TRBJ2-1): EAGVAQSPRYKIIEKRQSVAFWCNPISGHATLYWYQQILGQGPKLLIQFQNNGVVDDSQLPKDRFSAERLKGVDSTLKIQPAKLEDSAVYLCASSPQGLGPHEQFFGPGTRLTVL.

The V and J genes are TRBV4-1 and TRBJ1-3; 10 bases fit TRBD1. CDR1 is MGHRA, CDR2 YSYEKL, per germline. This CDR3 contains 17 residues. V shed 2 bases and J 0 bases; nucleotides not matched to a gene: 4. CDR3: CASSQPRDRGSGNTIYF. The CDR3 DNA reads TGCGCCAGCAGCCAACCCCGGGACAGGGGCTCTGGAAACACCATATATTTT.

J is TRBJ1-2 and V is TRBV7-2; 12 bases align to TRBD1. Per germline, CDR1 SGHTA and CDR2 FQGNSA. This CDR3 contains 16 residues. V was pared by 5 bases and J by 4 bases, with 8 bases of the junction left unmatched. Here the CDR3 reads CASSPWDRGRVYGYTF. The CDR3 nucleotides read TGTGCCAGCAGCCCGTGGGACAGGGGGCGAGTCTATGGCTACACCTTC.

This clone was counted a single time. This sequence joins TRBV11-3 and TRBJ2-7, with D perhaps matching TRBD1 (6 bases). The CDR3 consists of 12 residues. Trimming took 5 bases from V and 4 from J, leaving 9 bases between them. Per the germline V gene, CDR1 is SGHNT and CDR2 is YENEEA. DNA for the CDR3: TGTGCCAGCAGCATGCAGGGGTACGAGCAGTACTTC. Its protein product is CASSMQGYEQYF.

The genes are TRBV30 and TRBJ1-1, with 7 bases lining up with TRBD1. Trimming removed 4 bases from V and 1 base from J; junction bases left unmatched: 3. CDR1 and CDR2 (germline): GTSNPN, SVGIG (reference sequence). This CDR3 is 13 amino acids long. The CDR3 spells CAWKDRENTEAFF. The CDR3 nucleotides read TGTGCCTGGAAAGACAGGGAGAACACTGAAGCTTTCTTT.

The gene calls are TRBV19 and TRBJ2-4, with D perhaps matching TRBD1 (5 bases). Germline lookup yields CDR1 LNHDA and CDR2 SQIVND (reference sequence). The CDR3 spans 11 residues. V lost 5 bases, J lost 11 bases, and 10 bases lay in between. The CDR3 region has the DNA TGTGCCAGTAGTTCAGGGTGGTTTCAGTACTTC. Translation: CASSSGWFQYF.

The rearrangement links TRBV7-3 to TRBJ2-2; 7 positions match TRBD1. Germline V CDR1 and CDR2: SGHTA, FQGTGA. J lost 3 bases, V lost 6 bases, and 13 bases had no gene match. The CDR3 spans 17 residues. The CDR3 here is CASRSASQGQDTGELFF. In DNA, the CDR3 is TGTGCCAGCAGGAGCGCATCACAGGGGCAGGACACCGGGGAGCTGTTTTTT.

CDR3: CAWKARANGELFF. CDR3 nucleotides: TGTGCCTGGAAGGCCAGGGCAAACGGGGAGCTGTTTTTT. The chain couples TRBV30 to TRBJ2-2; weak D call: TRBD1 (5 bases). Germline V gene sequence: CDR1 GTSNPN, CDR2 SVGIG (reference sequence). Trimming shortened V by 4 bases and J by 7 bases, and 13 bases separated the two germline ends. There are 13 residues in the CDR3.

This chain joins TRBV10-3 and TRBJ1-3; D is perhaps TRBD1 (5 bases). The CDR3 is 16 residues long. Germline CDR1 is ENHRY and CDR2 is SYGVKD. The V end was cut by 3 bases, the J end by 3 bases, with 15 bases between. The CDR3, as DNA: TGTGCCATCAGTGATCGTAAGGGGCTAGATGGAAACACCATATATTTT. Translation gives CAISDRKGLDGNTIYF.

This chain links TRBV4-1 with TRBJ1-1, with D uncertain. V lost 0 bases to trimming and J lost 4 bases, with 9 bases between them. In germline, CDR1 is MGHRA, CDR2 YSYEKL. The CDR3 runs to 14 residues. CDR3 in DNA: TGCGCCAGCAGCCAAGAGATGCCGGGCACTGAAGCTTTCTTT. Amino acids: CASSQEMPGTEAFF.

The chain employs TRBV28 and TRBJ2-7; tentative D call: TRBD2 (6 bases). CDR3 length: 14 amino acids. Germline CDR1 MDHEN, CDR2 SYDVKM. Trimming took 2 bases from V and 5 from J, leaving 13 bases between them. In DNA, the CDR3 is TGTGCCAGCAGTTTAGGGGGGAATTTCCACGAGCAGTACTTC. Protein: CASSLGGNFHEQYF.

V and J are TRBV19 and TRBJ1-4, with 7 bases lining up with TRBD1. J gave up 6 bases and V 5 bases, and 6 bases lay outside the gene matches. Germline CDR1 is LNHDA and CDR2 is SQIVND (reference sequence). The CDR3 runs 14 residues. CDR3: CASSRQGDDEKLFF. The CDR3 DNA reads TGTGCCAGTAGTCGACAGGGTGACGATGAAAAACTGTTTTTT.

J is TRBJ2-1 and V is TRBV6-5; TRBD2 is a possible D gene (6 bases). Trimming removed 2 bases at V and 6 bases at J, with 8 bases between. This CDR3 has 13 residues. Germline values: CDR1 MNHEY, CDR2 SVGAGI. CDR3 in amino acids: CASSYLGGNEQFF. Written as DNA, the CDR3 is TGTGCCAGCAGTTACCTCGGGGGCAATGAGCAGTTCTTC.

V and J are TRBV30 and TRBJ1-6; 8 bases agree with TRBD1. CDR1 GTSNPN and CDR2 SVGIG come from the germline V gene (reference sequence). The length of the CDR3 is 14 residues. Trimming at V came to 3 bases and at J to 10 bases, leaving 8 bases not matched to a gene. The CDR3 nucleotides read TGTGCCTGGAGCAAGACAGGGGTAGAATCACCCCTCCACTTT. This gives the protein CAWSKTGVESPLHF. The variable domain in full, completed from reference TRBV30 and TRBJ1-6, reads SQTIHQWPATLVQPVGSPLSLECTVEGTSNPNLYWYRQAAGRGLQLLFYSVGIGQISSEVPQNLSASRPQDRQFILSSKKLLLSDSGFYLCAWSKTGVESPLHFGNGTRLTVT.

The chain recombines TRBV5-1 with TRBJ2-7; the match to TRBD2 covers 14 bases. Germline V gives CDR1 SGHRS, CDR2 YFSETQ. The CDR3 is 17 residues long. The trim removed 0 bases at V and 1 base at J, leaving 3 bases unmatched. The CDR3 here is CASSLGLAGGLSYEQYF. The CDR3 nucleotides read TGCGCCAGCAGCTTGGGACTAGCGGGAGGGCTGTCCTACGAGCAGTACTTC.

The V gene is TRBV6-2 or TRBV6-3, the J gene TRBJ2-1, with 9 bases identical to TRBD2. CDR1 and CDR2 from the germline V gene are MNHEY and SVGEGT. The CDR3 totals 16 residues. The V and J ends lost 6 bases and 4 bases, in that order; junction bases with no gene match: 10. DNA for the CDR3: TGTGCCAGCAGCGCCCGGCGGGGGGGGTTATACAATGAGCAGTTCTTC. Its translation is CASSARRGGLYNEQFF.

The genes are TRBV6-5 and TRBJ1-1, with D possibly being TRBD1 (5 bases). Germline loops: CDR1 MNHEY, CDR2 SVGAGI. This CDR3 region has 14 residues. V was shortened by 2 bases and J by 0 bases, with 7 bases between the two germline ends. For the CDR3, the DNA is TGTGCCAGCAGTTACCGGGGGATGAACACTGAAGCTTTCTTT. The encoded protein is CASSYRGMNTEAFF.

This chain uses TRBV2 with TRBJ2-3; D remains ambiguous. Germline V gene data show CDR1 as SNHLY and CDR2 as FYNNEI. The CDR3 is made up of 14 amino acids. V was clipped by 2 bases and J by 5 bases, with 11 bases between them. CDR3 DNA: TGTGCCAGCAGTGAATCGCTGTCACAAGATACGCAGTATTTT. It is translated as CASSESLSQDTQYF.

CDR3 sequence: CASAPGDGEQYF. The CDR3, as DNA: TGTGCCTCCGCGCCGGGGGACGGCGAGCAGTACTTC. V usage is TRBV10-3 and J usage is TRBJ2-7, with D tentatively TRBD2 (6 bases). V dropped 11 bases and J dropped 6 bases, with 17 bases sitting between them. The length of the CDR3 is 12 residues. Germline V gene sequence: CDR1 ENHRY, CDR2 SYGVKD.

J is TRBJ2-7 and V is TRBV6-5, with D unclear. Germline assignment: CDR1 MNHEY and CDR2 SVGAGI. This CDR3 is built from 14 residues. With 2 bases removed from V and 1 base from J, the gap between germline ends came to 9 bases. The CDR3 nucleotides read TGTGCCAGCAGTTACGCCGACTTTTCCTACGAGCAGTACTTC. It specifies CASSYADFSYEQYF.

The V call is TRBV30, the J call TRBJ2-5; 8 bases match TRBD2. Trimming took 5 bases from V and 5 from J; bases not matched to a gene: 7. CDR3 length: 13 amino acids. Per the germline V gene, CDR1 is GTSNPN and CDR2 is SVGIG (reference sequence). CDR3 sequence (DNA): TGTGCCTGGGAGACAAGCGGGAGCGAGACCCAGTACTTC. As protein: CAWETSGSETQYF. The full variable domain, with the rest looked up from reference TRBV30 and TRBJ2-5, is SQTIHQWPATLVQPVGSPLSLECTVEGTSNPNLYWYRQAAGRGLQLLFYSVGIGQISSEVPQNLSASRPQDRQFILSSKKLLLSDSGFYLCAWETSGSETQYFGPGTRLLVL.

CDR3 protein: CASSFGLAGAAGELFF. As DNA, the CDR3 is TGTGCCAGCAGCTTCGGACTAGCGGGAGCGGCCGGGGAGCTGTTTTTT. The rearrangement uses TRBV7-3 and TRBJ2-2, with 13 bases lining up with TRBD2. Trimming at V came to 3 bases and at J to 6 bases, leaving 4 bases not matched to a gene. CDR3 size: 16 residues. The germline V gene has CDR1 SGHTA and CDR2 FQGTGA.

The chain joins TRBV18 to TRBJ1-5; TRBD1 agrees at 8 bases. The V gene end was trimmed by 4 bases and the J gene end by 0 bases; junction bases not matched to a gene: 2. CDR1 and CDR2 (germline): KGHSH, LQKENI. This CDR3 spans 15 amino acids. Here the CDR3 reads CASSQGQASNQPQHF. CDR3 in DNA: TGTGCCAGCTCACAGGGACAGGCTAGCAATCAGCCCCAGCATTTT. Based on the CDR3 plus reference TRBV18 and TRBJ1-5, the full variable domain is NAGVMQNPRHLVRRRGQEARLRCSPMKGHSHVYWYRQLPEEGLKFMVYLQKENIIDESGMPKERFSAEFPKEGPSILRIQQVVRGDSAAYFCASSQGQASNQPQHFGDGTRLSIL.

Regarding this clone: At one end, the junction sequence differs from germline, possibly due to a read error. The CDR3 coding sequence is TGCGCCAGCAGGTTGGACGTCGGGAGGTGGTACAATGAGCAGTTCTTC. Translating it yields CASRLDVGRWYNEQFF. The V call is TRBV5-1, the J call TRBJ2-1, with TRBD2 matching over 7 bases. The CDR3 covers 16 residues. Germline values: CDR1 SGHRS, CDR2 YFSETQ.

The chain carries TRBV4-3 and TRBJ1-4, with no clear D. The V end lost 0 bases, the J end lost 8 bases, and 10 bases lay between the germline ends. There are 14 residues in the CDR3. Germline assignment: CDR1 LGHNA and CDR2 YSLEER. Here the CDR3 reads CASSQDTREEKLFF. The CDR3 DNA sequence: TGCGCCAGCAGCCAAGATACAAGGGAGGAAAAACTGTTTTTT.